Below are 15 T cell receptor beta chains sequenced from a single sample in a study of CD8+ T cells in alopecia areata. RNA was extracted and reverse transcribed into cDNA as the sequencing template. The data were produced by immunoSEQ multiplex PCR, yet TCRdb's version contains in-frame clones alone and is incomplete. Of approximately 90,000 clones in the sample, over 70% were seen once. Stated treatment: oral pan-JAK inhibitor, 5-10 mg twice daily. Here the sequenced sample was CD8+ T cells sorted from blood, taken around week 44, from a patient treated with tofacitinib. The receptors here all came from a human donor with alopecia areata.

This chain connects TRBV7-3 to TRBJ2-3, with 13 bases matching TRBD2. With V trimmed by 5 bases and J by 1 base, 3 bases remained unmatched. CDR3 size: 16 residues. Per germline, CDR1 SGHTA and CDR2 FQGTGA. The CDR3 loop reads CASSPGTSGGTDTQYF. The CDR3 DNA is TGTGCCAGCAGCCCCGGGACTAGCGGGGGCACAGATACGCAGTATTTT.

The chain is built from TRBV7-8 and TRBJ2-2; D not certain. V was pared by 4 bases and J by 5 bases, with 11 bases between. Germline CDR1 is SGHVS and CDR2 is FQNEAQ. This CDR3 spans 14 amino acids. Written as DNA, the CDR3 is TGTGCCAGCAGCTCCGGACCCGGAACCGGGGAGCTGTTTTTT. This codes for CASSSGPGTGELFF.

This clone occurred a few times. The chain has TRBV7-6 and TRBJ2-2; a weak D match, TRBD2 (5 bases). V lost 5 bases and J lost 5, with 12 bases in between. This CDR3 contains 14 residues. Germline CDR1 SGHVS, CDR2 FNYEAQ. The CDR3 nucleotides are TGTGCCAGCAGCCATTTTCGGAGGACCGGGGAGCTGTTTTTT. This encodes CASSHFRRTGELFF. The variable domain in full, with the rest retrieved from reference TRBV7-6 and TRBJ2-2, is GAGVSQSPRYKVTKRGQDVALRCDPISGHVSLYWYRQALGQGPEFLTYFNYEAQQDKSGLPNDRFSAERPEGSISTLTIQRTEQRDSAMYRCASSHFRRTGELFFGEGSRLTVL.

This clone showed up just once. The chain carries TRBV16 and TRBJ1-5, with 7 bases aligning to TRBD1. The junction had 6 bases not matched to a gene; V was cut back by 4 bases and J by 6 bases. This CDR3 comprises 14 residues. Germline values: CDR1 KGHSY, CDR2 FQNENV. The CDR3, as DNA: TGTGCCAGCAGCCGAGCAGGGGGTAGTCAGCCCCAGCATTTT. Amino acid sequence: CASSRAGGSQPQHF.

The rearrangement links TRBV2 to TRBJ1-1; no reliable D call. Germline V gene sequence: CDR1 SNHLY, CDR2 FYNNEI. The CDR3 contains 14 residues. V was shortened by 1 base and J by 2 bases, with 8 bases between the two germline ends. The CDR3 bases are TGTGCCAGCAGTGAAGGGCAGAGCAACACTGAAGCTTTCTTT. It specifies CASSEGQSNTEAFF.

V gene TRBV25-1 combines with J gene TRBJ1-2; 7 bases match TRBD1. The ends lost 3 bases at V and 7 bases at J; junction bases unmatched: 8. The CDR3 is made up of 14 amino acids. Per the germline V gene, CDR1 is MGHDK and CDR2 is SYGVNS. Here the CDR3 reads CASSDDRAVSGYTF. CDR3 coding DNA: TGTGCCAGCAGTGATGACAGGGCGGTCTCTGGCTACACCTTC.

The gene calls are TRBV5-1 and TRBJ1-2, with TRBD1 identical over 10 bases. Germline values: CDR1 SGHRS, CDR2 YFSETQ. This CDR3 spans 16 amino acids. The junction had 10 bases not matched to a gene; V was cut back by 4 bases and J by 4 bases. The CDR3 DNA follows: TGCGCCAGCAGCCCGATCGGGACAGGGGATACCTATGGCTACACCTTC. This codes for CASSPIGTGDTYGYTF.

This chain joins TRBV5-6 and TRBJ2-7; 8 bases are a match to TRBD1. The V gene's germline CDR1 is SGHDT and CDR2 YYEEEE. The CDR3 contains 14 residues. V lost 4 bases to trimming and J lost 0 bases; unmatched junction nucleotides: 3. The CDR3 region is CASSAGQASYEQYF. The CDR3 nucleotides are TGTGCCAGCAGCGCGGGACAGGCCTCCTACGAGCAGTACTTC.

V and J are TRBV7-2 and TRBJ2-7, with 12 bases lining up with TRBD2. The J segment lost 6 bases and the V segment lost 1 base, leaving 10 bases of the junction unmatched. The germline V gene has CDR1 SGHTA and CDR2 FQGNSA. The CDR3 sequence is 17 residues long. The CDR3 here is CASSLGVSSGGAGEQYF. As DNA, the CDR3 is TGTGCCAGCAGCTTAGGGGTTTCTAGCGGGGGGGCCGGCGAGCAGTACTTC.

This CDR3 is CASSDYSGSYEQYF. The CDR3 DNA sequence: TGTGCCAGCAGTGATTATTCAGGCAGTTACGAGCAGTACTTC. The chain has TRBV2 and TRBJ2-7; D gene uncertain. Trimming shortened V by 3 bases and J by 4 bases, and 13 bases separated the two germline ends. In germline, CDR1 is SNHLY, CDR2 FYNNEI. The CDR3 has 14 residues.

V gene TRBV4-3 combines with J gene TRBJ2-3; D not certain. In germline, CDR1 is LGHNA, CDR2 YSLEER. V was clipped by 3 bases and J by 1 base, with 5 bases between them. This CDR3 contains 13 residues. The CDR3 nucleotides read TGCGCCAGCAGCCAGGCCCGCACAGATACGCAGTATTTT. Translated, it gives CASSQARTDTQYF.

The V and J genes are TRBV7-3 and TRBJ2-1; the D is unclear. The CDR3 sequence is 13 residues long. Germline CDR1 reads SGHTA; CDR2 reads FQGTGA. V was clipped by 4 bases and J by 6 bases, with 10 bases between them. CDR3 sequence (DNA): TGTGCCAGCAGCTCCGATAACCCCAATGAGCAGTTCTTC. This codes for CASSSDNPNEQFF.

The chain joins TRBV5-1 to TRBJ2-2; 7 bases agree with TRBD1. With V trimmed by 4 bases and J by 6 bases, 9 bases remained unmatched. CDR1 and CDR2 (germline): SGHRS, YFSETQ. There are 15 residues in the CDR3. DNA of the CDR3: TGCGCCAGCAGCCCTGAGACAGGGTGGCCCGGGGAGCTGTTTTTT. Its protein is CASSPETGWPGELFF. Supplemented by reference TRBV5-1 and TRBJ2-2, the full variable domain reads KAGVTQTPRYLIKTRGQQVTLSCSPISGHRSVSWYQQTPGQGLQFLFEYFSETQRNKGNFPGRFSGRQFSNSRSEMNVSTLELGDSALYLCASSPETGWPGELFFGEGSRLTVL.

V gene TRBV5-6 combines with J gene TRBJ2-1, with D perhaps given as TRBD1 or TRBD2 (5 bases each). The CDR3 extends over 13 amino acids. Trimming took 0 bases from V and 8 from J, leaving 9 bases between them. The germline V gene has CDR1 SGHDT and CDR2 YYEEEE. CDR3 sequence (DNA): TGTGCCAGCAGCTTGGCCCAGGGAGATGAGCAGTTCTTC. This codes for CASSLAQGDEQFF.

This sequence joins TRBV7-9 and TRBJ1-2, with a tentative D call TRBD1 (5 bases). The CDR3 contains 14 residues. V lost 5 bases and J 3 bases, leaving 13 bases between the germline ends. Germline V CDR1 and CDR2: SEHNR, FQNEAQ (reference sequence). The CDR3 loop reads CASSPTGPDYGYTF. The CDR3 DNA follows: TGTGCCAGCAGCCCAACAGGCCCTGACTATGGCTACACCTTC.